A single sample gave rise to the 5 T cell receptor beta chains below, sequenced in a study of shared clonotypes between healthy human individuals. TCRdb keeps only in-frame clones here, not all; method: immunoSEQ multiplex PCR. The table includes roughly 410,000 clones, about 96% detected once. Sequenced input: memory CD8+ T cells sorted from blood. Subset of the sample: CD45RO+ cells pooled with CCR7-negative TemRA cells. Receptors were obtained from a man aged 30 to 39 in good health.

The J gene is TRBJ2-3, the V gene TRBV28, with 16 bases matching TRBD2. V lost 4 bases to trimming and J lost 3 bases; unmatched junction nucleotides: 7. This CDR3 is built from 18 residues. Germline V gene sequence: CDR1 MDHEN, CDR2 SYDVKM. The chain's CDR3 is CASSSPGLAGGGTDTQYF. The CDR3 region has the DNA TGTGCCAGCAGTTCACCGGGACTAGCGGGAGGGGGGACAGATACGCAGTATTTT.

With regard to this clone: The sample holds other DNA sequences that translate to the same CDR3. CDR3 DNA sequence: TGCGCCAGCAGCTTGGCACAAGAGACCCAGTACTTC. Translation: CASSLAQETQYF. The chain links TRBV5-1 to TRBJ2-5; D unresolved. V lost 0 bases and J 2 bases, leaving 2 bases between the germline ends. This CDR3 has 12 amino acids. Germline V gives CDR1 SGHRS, CDR2 YFSETQ.

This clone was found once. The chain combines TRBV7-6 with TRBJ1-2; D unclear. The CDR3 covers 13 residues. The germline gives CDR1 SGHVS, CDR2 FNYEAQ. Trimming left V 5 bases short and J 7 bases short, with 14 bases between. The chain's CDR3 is CASSPRLESGYTF. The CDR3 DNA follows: TGTGCCAGCAGCCCCCGGTTGGAGTCTGGCTACACCTTC.

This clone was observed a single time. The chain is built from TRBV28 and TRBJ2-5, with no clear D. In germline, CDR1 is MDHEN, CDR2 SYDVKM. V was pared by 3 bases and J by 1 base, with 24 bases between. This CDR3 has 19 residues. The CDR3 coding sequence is TGTGCCAGCAGTTTCGTTGGGGTAAAACCCCTAACCCCCCAAGAGACCCAGTACTTC. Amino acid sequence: CASSFVGVKPLTPQETQYF.

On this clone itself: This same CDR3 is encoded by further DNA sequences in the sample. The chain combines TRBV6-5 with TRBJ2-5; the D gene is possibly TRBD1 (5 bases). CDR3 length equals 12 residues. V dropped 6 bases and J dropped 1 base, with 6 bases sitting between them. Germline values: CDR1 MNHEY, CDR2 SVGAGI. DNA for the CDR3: TGTGCCAGCAGCCAGGGCCAAGAGACCCAGTACTTC. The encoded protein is CASSQGQETQYF.